A selection of T cell receptor beta chains follows, all from one sample in a study of CD8 T cells in ankylosing spondylitis. Using its own MiXCR run on the 5' RACE reads, TCRdb lists one record per CDR3 protein. The sample carries under 300,000 distinct CDR3 sequences, about 10% recorded once. Sequencing used blood, either unsorted or a sorted T cell fraction (not recorded which). The source of these receptors is a male donor with ankylosing spondylitis or in good health (not recorded which). CDR3s include the opening cysteine and the closing phenylalanine or tryptophan. A D gene is named only where the DNA matches it firmly. Clone size, where shown, is once, few, many, or a class for clones that have expanded.

j_call: TRBJ2-7
d_call: NA
clone_size: many
v_call: TRBV29-1
cdr3_nt: TGCAGCGTTGGGTCCGGTAGTTACGAGCAGTACTTC
cdr3_aa: CSVGSGSYEQYF

j_call: TRBJ2-7
d_call: NA
clone_size: many
v_call: TRBV12-3/TRBV12-4
cdr3_nt: TGTGCCAGCAGTTTTATGGCCTACGAGCAGTACTTC
cdr3_aa: CASSFMAYEQYF

j_call: TRBJ2-4
d_call: TRBD1
clone_size: many
v_call: TRBV29-1
cdr3_nt: TGCAGCGTTGGTGGGACAGGTGTTGACATTCAGTACTTC
cdr3_aa: CSVGGTGVDIQYF

j_call: TRBJ2-3
d_call: NA
clone_size: many
v_call: TRBV6-1
cdr3_nt: TGTGCCAGCAAAGGAACGGTGGAGGATACGCAGTATTTT
cdr3_aa: CASKGTVEDTQYF

j_call: TRBJ1-6
d_call: TRBD1
clone_size: NA
v_call: TRBV11-2
cdr3_nt: TGTGCCAGCAGCTTTCAGGGGGAATGGGGTTATTCACCCCTCCACTTT
cdr3_aa: CASSFQGEWGYSPLHF

j_call: TRBJ2-2
d_call: NA
clone_size: many
v_call: TRBV29-1
cdr3_nt: TGCAGCGTTCTGTCCGGGGAGCTGTTTTTT
cdr3_aa: CSVLSGELFF

j_call: TRBJ1-2
d_call: TRBD1
clone_size: NA
v_call: TRBV6-5
cdr3_nt: TGTGCCAGCAGTCAAGGACAGGGGGCGAGTAACTATGGCTACACCTTC
cdr3_aa: CASSQGQGASNYGYTF

j_call: TRBJ2-3
d_call: NA
clone_size: many
v_call: TRBV20-1
cdr3_nt: TGCAGTGCTAGCCGGCAGATCACAGATACGCAGTATTTT
cdr3_aa: CSASRQITDTQYF

j_call: TRBJ1-1
d_call: NA
clone_size: few
v_call: TRBV5-5
cdr3_nt: TGTGCCAGCAGCTTAGGACGGCTTGAAGCTTTCTTT
cdr3_aa: CASSLGRLEAFF

j_call: TRBJ2-3
d_call: TRBD2
clone_size: few
v_call: TRBV7-9
cdr3_nt: TGTGCCAGCAGCTTGGCGGGACTAGCGGGAAGCACAGATACGCAGTATTTT
cdr3_aa: CASSLAGLAGSTDTQYF

j_call: TRBJ1-6
d_call: NA
clone_size: many
v_call: TRBV6-5
cdr3_nt: TGTGCCAGCAGTTACGGGGGCAGGGATTCACCCCTCCACTTT
cdr3_aa: CASSYGGRDSPLHF

j_call: TRBJ2-1
d_call: NA
clone_size: NA
v_call: TRBV3-1
cdr3_nt: TGTGCCAGCAGCCAAGCCCGAAAGGGTGGCAATGAGCAGTTCTTC
cdr3_aa: CASSQARKGGNEQFF

j_call: TRBJ2-2
d_call: TRBD1
clone_size: NA
v_call: TRBV6-1
cdr3_nt: TGTGCCAGCAGTGACCGACAGGGATGGACCGGGGAGCTGTTTTTT
cdr3_aa: CASSDRQGWTGELFF

j_call: TRBJ2-1
d_call: NA
clone_size: many
v_call: TRBV12-3/TRBV12-4
cdr3_nt: TGTGCCAGCAGGGTTTACGGGACGGCGGGTGAGCAGTTCTTC
cdr3_aa: CASRVYGTAGEQFF

j_call: TRBJ1-5
d_call: NA
clone_size: many
v_call: TRBV20-1
cdr3_nt: TGCAGTGCTAGAGATGAGATTCAGCCCCAGCATTTT
cdr3_aa: CSARDEIQPQHF

j_call: TRBJ2-5
d_call: TRBD2
clone_size: NA
v_call: TRBV15
cdr3_nt: TGTGCCACCAGCACCCCGAGCTCTAGCGGGGGGGCCAATTTCCAAGAGACCCAGTACTTC
cdr3_aa: CATSTPSSSGGANFQETQYF

j_call: TRBJ2-2
d_call: TRBD1
clone_size: many
v_call: TRBV12-3/TRBV12-4
cdr3_nt: TGTGCCAGCAGCCGCCCGGGGACAGACCCCACCGGGGAGCTGTTTTTT
cdr3_aa: CASSRPGTDPTGELFF

j_call: TRBJ1-1
d_call: NA
clone_size: many
v_call: TRBV12-3/TRBV12-4
cdr3_nt: TGTGCCAGCGGTGTATCTGGGCTTGAAGCTTTCTTT
cdr3_aa: CASGVSGLEAFF

j_call: TRBJ2-5
d_call: NA
clone_size: NA
v_call: TRBV28
cdr3_nt: TGTGCCAGCAATATCGTCAGCCAAGAGACCCAGTACTTC
cdr3_aa: CASNIVSQETQYF

j_call: TRBJ2-7
d_call: NA
clone_size: many
v_call: TRBV20-1
cdr3_nt: TGCAGTGCCAGGAGGGTCCACGAGCAGTACTTC
cdr3_aa: CSARRVHEQYF

j_call: TRBJ2-2
d_call: TRBD2
clone_size: many
v_call: TRBV7-3
cdr3_nt: TGTGCCAGCAGTCCTAGCGGCGCGAACACCGGGGAGCTGTTTTTT
cdr3_aa: CASSPSGANTGELFF

j_call: TRBJ1-2
d_call: NA
clone_size: NA
v_call: TRBV4-2
cdr3_nt: TGTGCCATGAGCCCCGGGATCCTCTCCTCGCGCTACACCTTC
cdr3_aa: CAMSPGILSSRYTF

j_call: TRBJ2-5
d_call: NA
clone_size: few
v_call: TRBV29-1
cdr3_nt: TGCAGCGTTGAGAACAGGCAATATACCCAGTACTTC
cdr3_aa: CSVENRQYTQYF

j_call: TRBJ2-7
d_call: NA
clone_size: few
v_call: TRBV20-1
cdr3_nt: TGCAGTGCTAGTGATCCCGGACGGGGGTGGGTCGAGCAGTACTTC
cdr3_aa: CSASDPGRGWVEQYF